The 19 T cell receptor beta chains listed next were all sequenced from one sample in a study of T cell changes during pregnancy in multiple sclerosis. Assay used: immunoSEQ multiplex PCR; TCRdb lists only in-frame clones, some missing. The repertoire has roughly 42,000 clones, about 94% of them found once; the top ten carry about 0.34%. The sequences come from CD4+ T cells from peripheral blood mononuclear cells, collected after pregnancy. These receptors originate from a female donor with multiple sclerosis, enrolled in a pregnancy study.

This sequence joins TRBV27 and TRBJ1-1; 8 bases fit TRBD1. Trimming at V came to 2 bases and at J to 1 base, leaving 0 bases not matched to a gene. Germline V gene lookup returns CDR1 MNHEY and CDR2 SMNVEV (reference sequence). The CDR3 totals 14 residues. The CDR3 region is CASSLQGANTEAFF. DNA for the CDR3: TGTGCCAGCAGTTTACAGGGGGCGAACACTGAAGCTTTCTTT.

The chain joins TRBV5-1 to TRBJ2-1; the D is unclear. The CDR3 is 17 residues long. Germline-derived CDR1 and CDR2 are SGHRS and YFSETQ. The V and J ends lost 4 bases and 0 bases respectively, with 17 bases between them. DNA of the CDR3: TGCGCCAGCAGCCTACTGCAACGGCGGAGCTCCTACAATGAGCAGTTCTTC. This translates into CASSLLQRRSSYNEQFF.

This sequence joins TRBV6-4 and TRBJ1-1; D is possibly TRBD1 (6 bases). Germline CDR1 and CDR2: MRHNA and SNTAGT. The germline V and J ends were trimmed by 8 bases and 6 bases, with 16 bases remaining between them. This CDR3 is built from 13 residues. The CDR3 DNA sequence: TGTGCCAGCGGATCCCGGCGGACAGCTGAAGCTTTCTTT. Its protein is CASGSRRTAEAFF.

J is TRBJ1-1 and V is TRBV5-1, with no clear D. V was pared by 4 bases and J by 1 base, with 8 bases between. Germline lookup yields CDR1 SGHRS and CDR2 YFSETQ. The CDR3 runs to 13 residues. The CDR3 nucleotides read TGCGCCAGCAGCACCTTCAGGAACACTGAAGCTTTCTTT. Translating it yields CASSTFRNTEAFF.

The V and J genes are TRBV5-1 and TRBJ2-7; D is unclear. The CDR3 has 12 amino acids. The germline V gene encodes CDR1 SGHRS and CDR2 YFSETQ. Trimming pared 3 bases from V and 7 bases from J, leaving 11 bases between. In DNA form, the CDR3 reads TGCGCCAGCAGCTCCCGTTTAGATGAGCAGTACTTC. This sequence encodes CASSSRLDEQYF.

CDR3 sequence reads: CASSPLGQNYGYTF. As DNA, the CDR3 is TGTGCCAGCAGCCCCCTGGGACAGAACTATGGCTACACCTTC. The chain recombines TRBV5-5 with TRBJ1-2, with TRBD1 matching 7 bases. CDR3 length: 14 residues. The V and J ends lost 4 bases and 2 bases, in that order; junction bases with no gene match: 5. Germline V gives CDR1 SGHKS, CDR2 YYEKEE (reference sequence).

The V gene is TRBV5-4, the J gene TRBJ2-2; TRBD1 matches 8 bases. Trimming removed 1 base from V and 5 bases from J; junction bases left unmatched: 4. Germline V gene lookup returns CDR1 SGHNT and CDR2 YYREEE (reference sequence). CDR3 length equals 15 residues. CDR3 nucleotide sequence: TGTGCCAGCAGCTTGAGGAGACAGGGGACCGGGGAGCTGTTTTTT. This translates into CASSLRRQGTGELFF.

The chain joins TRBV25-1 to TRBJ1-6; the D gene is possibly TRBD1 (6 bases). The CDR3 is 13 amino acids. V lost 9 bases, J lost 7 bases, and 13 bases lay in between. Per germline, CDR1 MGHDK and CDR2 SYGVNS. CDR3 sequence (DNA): TGTGCCAGTCAGGGGTGGAGAAATTCACCCCTCCACTTT. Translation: CASQGWRNSPLHF. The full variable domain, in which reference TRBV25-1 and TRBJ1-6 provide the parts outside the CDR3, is EADIYQTPRYLVIGTGKKITLECSQTMGHDKMYWYQQDPGMELHLIHYSYGVNSTEKGDLSSESTVSRIRTEHFPLTLESARPSHTSQYLCASQGWRNSPLHFGNGTRLTVT.

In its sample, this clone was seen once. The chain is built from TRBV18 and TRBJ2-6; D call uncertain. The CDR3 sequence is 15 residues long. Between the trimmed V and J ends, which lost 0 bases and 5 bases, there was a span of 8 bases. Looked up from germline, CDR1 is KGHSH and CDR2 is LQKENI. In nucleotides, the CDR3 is TGTGCCAGCTCACCACCTGTTTCAAGGGCCAACGTCCTGACTTTC. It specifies CASSPPVSRANVLTF.

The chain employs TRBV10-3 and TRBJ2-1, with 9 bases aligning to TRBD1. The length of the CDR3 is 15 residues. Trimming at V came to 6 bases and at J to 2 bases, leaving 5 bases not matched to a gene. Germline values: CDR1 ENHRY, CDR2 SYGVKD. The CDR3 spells CAIRVDRGTYNEQFF. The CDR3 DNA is TGTGCCATCAGGGTCGACAGGGGGACCTACAATGAGCAGTTCTTC.

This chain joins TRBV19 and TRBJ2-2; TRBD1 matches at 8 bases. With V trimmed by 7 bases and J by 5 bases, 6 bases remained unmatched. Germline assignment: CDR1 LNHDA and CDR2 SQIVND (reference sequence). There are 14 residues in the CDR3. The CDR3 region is CASKATGVTGELFF. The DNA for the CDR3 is TGTGCCAGTAAGGCGACAGGGGTGACCGGGGAGCTGTTTTTT.

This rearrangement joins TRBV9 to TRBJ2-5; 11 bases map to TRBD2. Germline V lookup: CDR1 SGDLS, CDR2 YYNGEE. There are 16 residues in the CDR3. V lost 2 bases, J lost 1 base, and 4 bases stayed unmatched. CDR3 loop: CASSVASGGIQETQYF. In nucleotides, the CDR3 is TGTGCCAGCAGCGTTGCTAGCGGGGGGATCCAAGAGACCCAGTACTTC.

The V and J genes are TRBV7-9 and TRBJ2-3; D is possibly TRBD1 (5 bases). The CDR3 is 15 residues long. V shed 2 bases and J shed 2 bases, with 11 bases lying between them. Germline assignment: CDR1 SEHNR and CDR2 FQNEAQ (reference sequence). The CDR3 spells CASSLKGRNTDTQYF. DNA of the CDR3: TGTGCCAGCAGCTTAAAGGGGCGCAACACAGATACGCAGTATTTT.

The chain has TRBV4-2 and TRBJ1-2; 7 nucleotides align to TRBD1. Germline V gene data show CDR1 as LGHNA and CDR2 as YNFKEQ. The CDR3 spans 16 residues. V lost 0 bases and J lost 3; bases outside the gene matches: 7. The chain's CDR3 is CASSQDPRQGHYGYTF. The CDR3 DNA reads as TGTGCCAGCAGCCAAGATCCTAGACAGGGTCACTATGGCTACACCTTC.

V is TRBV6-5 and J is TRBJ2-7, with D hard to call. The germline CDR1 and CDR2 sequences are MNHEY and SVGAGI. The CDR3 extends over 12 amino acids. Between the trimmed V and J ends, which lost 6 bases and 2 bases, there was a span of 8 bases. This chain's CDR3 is CASRGWTYEQYF. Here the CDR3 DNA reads TGTGCCAGCAGGGGCTGGACCTACGAGCAGTACTTC.

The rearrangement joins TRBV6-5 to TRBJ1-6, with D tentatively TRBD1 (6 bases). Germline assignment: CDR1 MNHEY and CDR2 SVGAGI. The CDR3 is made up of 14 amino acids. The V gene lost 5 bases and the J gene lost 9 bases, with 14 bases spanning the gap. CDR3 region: CASSKQGVGSPLHF. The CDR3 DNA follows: TGTGCCAGCAGTAAACAGGGTGTGGGTTCACCCCTCCACTTT.

DNA for the CDR3: TGCGCCAGCAACAACGGACAGAGCACAGATACGCAGTATTTT. Translated, it gives CASNNGQSTDTQYF. This sequence joins TRBV5-1 and TRBJ2-3; D is possibly TRBD1 (6 bases). The V gene's germline CDR1 is SGHRS and CDR2 YFSETQ. This CDR3 is 14 amino acids long. Trimming shortened V by 6 bases and J by 0 bases, and 11 bases separated the two germline ends.

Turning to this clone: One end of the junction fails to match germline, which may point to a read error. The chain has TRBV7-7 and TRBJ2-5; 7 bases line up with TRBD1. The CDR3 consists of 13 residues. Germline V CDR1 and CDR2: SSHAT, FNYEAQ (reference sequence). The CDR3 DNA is TGTGCTAGCAGCTTAACAGGGGAGGAGACCCAGTACTTC. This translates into CASSLTGEETQYF.

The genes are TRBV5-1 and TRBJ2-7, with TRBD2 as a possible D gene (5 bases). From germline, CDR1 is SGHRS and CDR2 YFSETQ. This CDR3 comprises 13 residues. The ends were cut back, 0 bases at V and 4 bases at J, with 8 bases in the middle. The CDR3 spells CASSLESGYEQYF. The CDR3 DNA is TGCGCCAGCAGCTTGGAATCGGGATACGAGCAGTACTTC. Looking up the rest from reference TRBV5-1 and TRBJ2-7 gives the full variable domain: KAGVTQTPRYLIKTRGQQVTLSCSPISGHRSVSWYQQTPGQGLQFLFEYFSETQRNKGNFPGRFSGRQFSNSRSEMNVSTLELGDSALYLCASSLESGYEQYFGPGTRLTVT.